These 19 T cell receptor beta chains came from one sample sequenced in a study of Ad26.COV2.S vaccination and SARS-CoV-2 variants. Some clones are missing from TCRdb's copy, which holds only in-frame ones; the method was immunoSEQ multiplex PCR. Of about 350,000 clones listed, 80% to 90% are singletons. Specified treatment: roughly 20 received Ad26.COV2.S at low or high dose, single or two shots; roughly five received placebo; per-sample allocation not given. Day 63 after the first vaccine or placebo injection was the time point for sampling. Source: peripheral blood, taken in a trial of Ad26.COV2.S vaccine versus placebo. The receptor set was obtained from a person aged 18-65 years who received the Ad26.COV2.S COVID-19 vaccine or a placebo.

J is TRBJ2-7 and V is TRBV5-6; D remains unclear. This CDR3 is 13 amino acids long. Looked up from germline, CDR1 is SGHDT and CDR2 is YYEEEE. V was shortened by 4 bases and J by 1 base, with 9 bases between the two germline ends. CDR3 amino acids: CASSPAGSYEQYF. In DNA form, the CDR3 reads TGTGCCAGCAGCCCCGCTGGTTCCTACGAGCAGTACTTC.

The chain carries TRBV27 and TRBJ1-2; D gene unclear. Looked up from germline, CDR1 is MNHEY and CDR2 is SMNVEV (reference sequence). The CDR3 consists of 14 residues. Trimming cost V 2 bases and J 8 bases, with 15 bases left between them. Written as DNA, the CDR3 is TGTGCCAGCAGTTTAGGCCGCTTCTCAGTAGGCTACACCTTC. It encodes CASSLGRFSVGYTF.

The chain uses TRBV7-6 and TRBJ2-5, with D possibly matching TRBD1 (5 bases). V was cut by 0 bases and J by 5 bases, with 13 bases left in between. The CDR3 sequence is 15 residues long. The germline V gene has CDR1 SGHVS and CDR2 FNYEAQ. CDR3 nucleotide sequence: TGTGCCAGCAGCTTAGCGACGGGTCCAGGGGAGACCCAGTACTTC. It codes for CASSLATGPGETQYF.

In its sample, this clone was seen a few times. The genes are TRBV7-2 and TRBJ1-6; D is ambiguous. CDR1 SGHTA and CDR2 FQGNSA come from the germline V gene. With 3 bases removed from V and 0 bases from J, the gap between germline ends came to 9 bases. CDR3 size: 16 residues. The CDR3 reads CASSFSAASYNSPLHF. The CDR3 nucleotides read TGTGCCAGCAGCTTTAGTGCGGCCTCCTATAATTCACCCCTCCACTTT.

This rearrangement joins TRBV2 to TRBJ1-2; TRBD1 matches at 9 bases. Germline CDR1 reads SNHLY; CDR2 reads FYNNEI. V gave up 4 bases and J gave up 4 bases; unmatched junction bases: 4. This CDR3 has 14 residues. The CDR3: CASSADRGPYGYTF. The CDR3 DNA reads as TGTGCCAGCAGTGCGGACAGGGGTCCCTATGGCTACACCTTC. The whole variable domain, remainder taken from reference TRBV2 and TRBJ1-2, is EPEVTQTPSHQVTQMGQEVILRCVPISNHLYFYWYRQILGQKVEFLVSFYNNEISEKSEIFDDQFSVERPDGSNFTLKIRSTKLEDSAMYFCASSADRGPYGYTFGSGTRLTVV.

The chain carries TRBV28 and TRBJ2-1; 7 bases match TRBD1. Germline CDR1 and CDR2: MDHEN and SYDVKM. The CDR3 totals 15 residues. The trim removed 5 bases at V and 4 bases at J, leaving 8 bases unmatched. The CDR3 spells CASSPRGQAYNEQFF. For the CDR3, the DNA is TGTGCCAGCAGTCCGCGTGGACAGGCTTACAATGAGCAGTTCTTC.

This clone was detected only a few times. The sample has other DNA sequences that encode this CDR3 too. This chain links TRBV7-9 with TRBJ2-3; 9 bases fit TRBD1. Germline V gene lookup returns CDR1 SEHNR and CDR2 FQNEAQ (reference sequence). The CDR3 runs 15 residues. V shed 5 bases, J shed 2 bases, and the junction held 5 bases outside the gene matches. CDR3 loop: CASSLGTGTTDTQYF. CDR3 DNA: TGTGCCAGCAGCCTTGGGACAGGGACCACAGATACGCAGTATTTT. Full variable domain (outside the CDR3, taken from reference TRBV7-9 and TRBJ2-3): DTGVSQNPRHKITKRGQNVTFRCDPISEHNRLYWYRQTLGQGPEFLTYFQNEAQLEKSRLLSDRFSAERPKGSFSTLEIQRTEQGDSAMYLCASSLGTGTTDTQYFGPGTRLTVL.

The chain employs TRBV4-3 and TRBJ2-1; tentatively, D is TRBD2 (5 bases). Germline CDR1 LGHNA, CDR2 YSLEER. The CDR3 runs to 19 residues. Trimming took off 0 bases at V and 5 bases at J, with 23 bases between the two ends. CDR3 protein: CASSQEARGWEIRDNEQFF. As DNA, the CDR3 is TGCGCCAGCAGCCAAGAAGCCCGTGGATGGGAGATCCGGGACAATGAGCAGTTCTTC.

The rearrangement links TRBV5-5 to TRBJ2-7; 7 positions agree with TRBD1. The germline V gene encodes CDR1 SGHKS and CDR2 YYEKEE (reference sequence). The CDR3 loop spans 14 amino acids. The junction had 8 bases not matched to a gene; V was cut back by 6 bases and J by 2 bases. This chain's CDR3 is CASTSFGQAYEQYF. The CDR3 DNA reads as TGTGCCAGCACCTCTTTCGGACAGGCCTACGAGCAGTACTTC.

The chain is built from TRBV9 and TRBJ2-7, with TRBD1 matching over 9 bases. Trimming at V came to 0 bases and at J to 3 bases, leaving 4 bases not matched to a gene. This CDR3 comprises 15 residues. Germline assignment: CDR1 SGDLS and CDR2 YYNGEE. The CDR3 here is CASSVDRDRVYEQYF. CDR3 coding DNA: TGTGCCAGCAGCGTAGACCGGGACAGGGTCTACGAGCAGTACTTC.

The rearrangement uses TRBV4-1 and TRBJ1-1, with 7 bases fitting TRBD1. Germline CDR1 and CDR2: MGHRA and YSYEKL. This CDR3 contains 20 residues. Trimming took 2 bases from V and 3 from J; bases not matched to a gene: 21. CDR3 coding DNA: TGCGCCAGCAGCCAAATTACTAGCACAGGGGCCGCGCCCGGGTACACTGAAGCTTTCTTT. Translation gives CASSQITSTGAAPGYTEAFF.

Only one count was recorded for this clone. The junction departs from the called germline gene at one end, perhaps through a read error. This sequence joins TRBV19 and TRBJ2-2; D is uncertain. Germline-derived CDR1 and CDR2 are LNHDA and SQIVND (reference sequence). This CDR3 spans 13 amino acids. In nucleotides, the CDR3 is TGTGCCAGTAGTCAGTCGGACCAGGACCATGGGCTTTTT. As protein: CASSQSDQDHGLF.

A single count supports this clone. The chain recombines TRBV7-9 with TRBJ1-5; a possible D gene is TRBD1 (6 bases). The CDR3 has 17 amino acids. Germline loops: CDR1 SEHNR, CDR2 FQNEAQ (reference sequence). The V gene lost 3 bases and the J gene lost 1 base, with 16 bases spanning the gap. The CDR3 is CASSFSTTGPSNQPQHF. The CDR3 DNA follows: TGTGCCAGCAGCTTCTCTACGACAGGACCCAGCAATCAGCCCCAGCATTTT.

This sequence joins TRBV5-6 and TRBJ1-3; D is ambiguous. V was shortened by 0 bases and J by 2 bases, with 6 bases between the two germline ends. Per germline, CDR1 SGHDT and CDR2 YYEEEE. The CDR3 has 14 residues. CDR3: CASSLVTAGNTIYF. The CDR3 DNA reads TGTGCCAGCAGCTTGGTAACTGCTGGAAACACCATATATTTT.

The chain is built from TRBV28 and TRBJ2-3; D not resolved. The CDR3 has 15 residues. Trimming cost V 6 bases and J 0 bases, with 13 bases left between them. Germline loops: CDR1 MDHEN, CDR2 SYDVKM. The DNA for the CDR3 is TGTGCCAGCAGCCGGCTAGGAACTAGCACAGATACGCAGTATTTT. Translated, it gives CASSRLGTSTDTQYF.

The chain carries TRBV27 and TRBJ2-2, with D tentatively TRBD2 (6 bases). Trimming removed 0 bases from V and 6 bases from J, with 20 bases in between. Germline assignment: CDR1 MNHEY and CDR2 SMNVEV (reference sequence). CDR3 size: 18 residues. The CDR3 bases are TGTGCCAGCAGTTTATCCGCGCGATGGTATCGGGGGTCCGGGGAGCTGTTTTTT. Amino acids: CASSLSARWYRGSGELFF.

This sequence joins TRBV29-1 and TRBJ2-6, with D possibly being TRBD2 (5 bases). CDR1 is SQVTM, CDR2 ANQGSEA, per germline. The CDR3 length is 13 residues. V lost 5 bases and J lost 6, with 11 bases in between. The CDR3 here is CSVQDSKANVLTF. For the CDR3, the DNA is TGCAGCGTTCAGGACTCAAAGGCCAACGTCCTGACTTTC.

This chain uses TRBV6-5 with TRBJ2-7; TRBD2 might be the D (5 bases). This CDR3 contains 13 residues. The V and J ends lost 2 bases and 9 bases respectively, with 14 bases between them. Germline V gene data show CDR1 as MNHEY and CDR2 as SVGAGI. The CDR3 DNA reads TGTGCCAGCAGTTACGGGAGCCCCGACGGGCAGTACTTC. Its translation: CASSYGSPDGQYF.

The rearrangement uses TRBV9 and TRBJ1-3; a possible D gene is TRBD1 (6 bases). V was clipped by 3 bases and J by 4 bases, with 17 bases between them. This CDR3 has 16 amino acids. From germline, CDR1 is SGDLS and CDR2 YYNGEE. The CDR3 DNA reads as TGTGCCAGCAGCGCCATGGAAGGGGGATCGGGAAACACCATATATTTT. This gives the protein CASSAMEGGSGNTIYF.